A single sample gave rise to the 29 T cell receptor beta chains below, sequenced in a study of breast tumors, draining lymph nodes, adjacent tissues. Samples came from axillary lymph nodes draining the breast cancer. TCRdb re-analysed the multiplex PCR reads in MiXCR, keeping a single row per CDR3 protein. The sample includes roughly 80,000 distinct CDR3 sequences, approximately 20% of them seen just once. The sample was axillary lymph node tissue. These receptor sequences come from a female donor with breast cancer. Some clones in this sample may be carry-over from other donors' samples.

This clonotype occurred a few times. This chain links TRBV15 with TRBJ2-6; weak D call: TRBD1 (6 bases). The germline CDR1 and CDR2 sequences are LNHNV and YYDKDF (reference sequence). This CDR3 region has 17 residues. Trimming took 0 bases from V and 2 from J, leaving 11 bases between them. CDR3 in amino acids: CATSRDGGEPGANVLTF. CDR3 nucleotide sequence: TGTGCCACCAGCAGAGATGGGGGCGAACCTGGGGCCAACGTCCTGACTTTC.

This clonotype has a handful of counts. V usage is TRBV27 and J usage is TRBJ2-1, with TRBD2 as a possible D gene (6 bases). CDR3 length: 15 amino acids. The V gene lost 5 bases and the J gene lost 0 bases, with 11 bases spanning the gap. CDR1 and CDR2 (germline): MNHEY, SMNVEV (reference sequence). CDR3 sequence reads: CASSPIAASYNEQFF. The DNA for the CDR3 is TGTGCCAGCAGTCCGATAGCGGCCTCCTACAATGAGCAGTTCTTC.

The sample holds many counts of this clonotype. V is TRBV7-9 and J is TRBJ2-7; D may be TRBD1 (5 bases). Germline-derived CDR1 and CDR2 are SEHNR and FQNEAQ (reference sequence). Deletions cut 2 bases from V and 5 bases from J, with 13 bases between. The CDR3 runs 14 residues. The CDR3 bases are TGTGCCAGCAGCTTATCCAGGGTTGAGGACGAGCAGTACTTC. It yields the protein CASSLSRVEDEQYF.

This clonotype has ten or more counts. The chain is built from TRBV27 and TRBJ2-7, with 7 bases identical to TRBD2. Germline CDR1 MNHEY, CDR2 SMNVEV (reference sequence). The CDR3 sequence is 13 residues long. The J segment lost 3 bases and the V segment lost 6 bases, leaving 5 bases of the junction unmatched. In DNA, the CDR3 is TGTGCCAGCAGATTGAGGGAGGGCTACGAGCAGTACTTC. It is translated as CASRLREGYEQYF.

This clonotype was seen repeatedly, ten times or more. This chain uses TRBV11-3 with TRBJ2-1; 14 bases agree with TRBD2. J gave up 7 bases and V 4 bases, and 3 bases lay outside the gene matches. The CDR3 is 15 residues long. The germline V gene has CDR1 SGHNT and CDR2 YENEEA. The CDR3 DNA follows: TGTGCCAGCAGCTCCGGGACTAGCGGGAGTAATGAGCAGTTCTTC. It is translated as CASSSGTSGSNEQFF.

This clonotype came up a few times. A read error is possible here, since a much larger clone lies one base away. CDR3 sequence reads: CASSLGPGQGRGHTF. The DNA for the CDR3 is TGTGCCAGCAGCTTAGGACCGGGACAGGGACGTGGCCACACCTTC. The chain uses TRBV7-9 and TRBJ1-2; 9 nucleotides agree with TRBD1. Germline V gives CDR1 SEHNR, CDR2 FQNEAQ (reference sequence). This CDR3 region has 15 residues.

This clonotype was recorded many times. The chain links TRBV15 to TRBJ1-5; no definite D call. Germline values: CDR1 LNHNV, CDR2 YYDKDF (reference sequence). This CDR3 is built from 14 residues. V shed 5 bases and J shed 4 bases, with 12 bases lying between them. Written as DNA, the CDR3 is TGTGCCACCAGCGACGAAGGCGGGAATCAGCCCCAGCATTTT. This codes for CATSDEGGNQPQHF.

In this sample, this clonotype turned up many times. V and J are TRBV6-2 or TRBV6-3 and TRBJ2-7, with 7 bases aligning to TRBD1. Germline assignment: CDR1 MNHEY and CDR2 SVGEGT. Trimming cost V 11 bases and J 0 bases; bases outside gene matches: 10. This CDR3 contains 14 residues. For the CDR3, the DNA is TGTGCCGGAGCCCGGGACAGAGACTCCTACGAGCAGTACTTC. This encodes CAGARDRDSYEQYF.

Turning to this clonotype: Since the CDR3 does not end with the conserved phenylalanine or tryptophan, this likely comes from a read error. The chain carries TRBV15 and TRBJ2-3; 9 bases agree with TRBD2. The CDR3 totals 15 residues. Germline-derived CDR1 and CDR2 are LNHNV and YYDKDF (reference sequence). The CDR3 sequence is CATSRLAVSTDTQYL. For the CDR3, the DNA is TGTGCTACCAGCAGACTAGCGGTCAGCACAGATACGCAGTATCTT.

This clonotype was counted at least ten times. Written as DNA, the CDR3 is TGTGCCAGCAGTGAAGCCAGGGACAGGGTCCATGGCTACACCTTC. Its protein is CASSEARDRVHGYTF. The V call is TRBV6-1, the J call TRBJ1-2; 9 bases match TRBD1. After removal of 0 bases from V and 6 bases from J, the junction contained 5 bases not matched to a gene. Germline CDR1 reads MNHNS; CDR2 reads SASEGT. CDR3 size: 15 residues.

This clonotype occurred many times. This chain links TRBV3-1 with TRBJ2-5; TRBD2 is a possible D gene (5 bases). V lost 1 base and J 7 bases, leaving 10 bases between the germline ends. Per the germline V gene, CDR1 is LGHDT and CDR2 is YNNKEL (reference sequence). The CDR3 loop spans 13 amino acids. CDR3 in amino acids: CASSQVREGTQYF. The CDR3 DNA sequence: TGTGCCAGCAGCCAAGTGAGAGAGGGGACCCAGTACTTC.

This clonotype showed up many times. V gene TRBV4-2 combines with J gene TRBJ2-7, with TRBD1 matching over 12 bases. Germline values: CDR1 LGHNA, CDR2 YNFKEQ. V lost 1 base and J lost 5; bases outside the gene matches: 3. The CDR3 totals 15 residues. CDR3 sequence: CASSQVGTGGNEQYF. The CDR3 DNA reads TGTGCCAGCAGCCAAGTGGGGACAGGGGGCAACGAGCAGTACTTC.

This clonotype came up many times. The chain is built from TRBV20-1 and TRBJ2-3; 9 nucleotides agree with TRBD2. From germline, CDR1 is DFQATT and CDR2 SNEGSKA (reference sequence). The J segment lost 1 base and the V segment lost 3 bases, leaving 14 bases of the junction unmatched. The CDR3 loop spans 18 amino acids. CDR3 DNA: TGCAGTGCTAGTGGAACCTTCGGGCTAGCGGGGCGCACAGATACGCAGTATTTT. Protein product: CSASGTFGLAGRTDTQYF.

J is TRBJ2-2 and V is TRBV7-8; D is perhaps TRBD1 or TRBD2 (5 bases each). CDR1 and CDR2 (germline): SGHVS, FQNEAQ. The CDR3 totals 15 residues. Deletions cut 5 bases from V and 7 bases from J, with 17 bases between. The CDR3 loop is CASSRGVAYLGELFF. The CDR3 DNA reads TGTGCCAGCAGCCGAGGGGTAGCGTACCTCGGGGAGCTGTTTTTT.

This clonotype has ten or more counts. V gene TRBV20-1 combines with J gene TRBJ2-7; TRBD1 matches 9 bases. V shed 1 base and J 2 bases; nucleotides not matched to a gene: 3. Germline V gives CDR1 DFQATT, CDR2 SNEGSKA (reference sequence). This CDR3 region has 14 residues. The CDR3 DNA reads as TGCAGTGCTAGAGGTTGGGACAGGGCCTACGAGCAGTACTTC. Translation gives CSARGWDRAYEQYF.

This clonotype was recorded at least ten times. This chain joins TRBV10-1 and TRBJ2-7; 9 bases match TRBD1. Germline CDR1 reads WNHNN; CDR2 reads SYGVQD (reference sequence). The junction had 8 bases not matched to a gene; V was cut back by 5 bases and J by 9 bases. This CDR3 contains 13 residues. The CDR3 nucleotides read TGCGCCAGCAGTCCCGGGACAGGGAGTACGCAGTACTTC. Its protein product is CASSPGTGSTQYF.

The table lists this clonotype with many counts. This rearrangement joins TRBV11-2 to TRBJ2-3; D ambiguous. This CDR3 is 13 amino acids long. CDR1 and CDR2 from the germline V gene are SGHAT and FQNNGV. Trimming removed 5 bases at V and 2 bases at J, with 8 bases between. CDR3 amino acids: CASSPQFTDTQYF. The CDR3 DNA follows: TGTGCCAGCAGCCCCCAGTTCACAGATACGCAGTATTTT.

To note about this clonotype: With a much larger clone just one base away, this may be a read error. V and J are TRBV30 and TRBJ2-3; no reliable D call. V gave up 0 bases and J gave up 1 base, with 5 bases separating them. The germline gives CDR1 GTSNPN, CDR2 SVGIG (reference sequence). CDR3 size: 13 residues. The CDR3 loop is CAWSVGRTDTQYF. In nucleotides, the CDR3 is TGTGCCTGGAGTGTAGGCCGCACAGATACGCAGTATTTT.

This clonotype showed up many times. CDR3: CASTLSRGKGYTF. DNA of the CDR3: TGTGCCAGCACCCTCTCTCGGGGGAAGGGCTACACCTTC. The chain recombines TRBV6-5 with TRBJ1-2; TRBD1 might be the D (5 bases). Trimming removed 7 bases from V and 8 bases from J, with 17 bases in between. Germline V gene sequence: CDR1 MNHEY, CDR2 SVGAGI. The CDR3 extends over 13 amino acids.

This clonotype was detected many times. The J gene is TRBJ1-3, the V gene TRBV10-3; D gene ambiguous. CDR1 is ENHRY and CDR2 is SYGVKD in the germline V gene. V dropped 5 bases and J dropped 0 bases, with 11 bases sitting between them. There are 15 residues in the CDR3. CDR3 bases: TGTGCCATCAGTAAATCACAGAGCTCTGGAAACACCATATATTTT. As protein: CAISKSQSSGNTIYF.

The rearrangement links TRBV10-3 to TRBJ2-1, with a tentative D call TRBD2 (6 bases). Trimming took 0 bases from V and 10 from J, leaving 22 bases between them. CDR1 ENHRY and CDR2 SYGVKD come from the germline V gene. The CDR3 length is 17 residues. The CDR3 nucleotides are TGTGCCATCAGTGAGTCAGCAGGAGTAGCGGAAGTGGGGGAGCAGTTCTTC. It codes for CAISESAGVAEVGEQFF.

This clonotype has ten or more counts. CDR3 bases: TGTGCCAGTAGTGAGCCGGGACAGGCGACCTATGGCTACACCTTC. Translation gives CASSEPGQATYGYTF. The chain has TRBV19 and TRBJ1-2; 8 bases agree with TRBD1. Germline CDR1 is LNHDA and CDR2 is SQIVND (reference sequence). Germline trimming cut 5 bases from V and 4 bases from J; bases unmatched to any gene: 9. This CDR3 contains 15 residues.

This clonotype has ten or more counts. The J gene is TRBJ2-7, the V gene TRBV7-8; TRBD1 matches 7 bases. V trimming: 1 base; J trimming: 5 bases; junction bases outside the gene matches: 5. This CDR3 comprises 14 residues. Per germline, CDR1 SGHVS and CDR2 FQNEAQ. The CDR3: CASSLVDRVHEQYF. The CDR3 bases are TGTGCCAGCAGCTTAGTTGACAGGGTCCACGAGCAGTACTTC.

The count of this clonotype is one. The chain couples TRBV20-1 to TRBJ1-1; D unresolved. The CDR3 totals 12 residues. V was cut by 6 bases and J by 0 bases, with 8 bases left in between. Germline assignment: CDR1 DFQATT and CDR2 SNEGSKA (reference sequence). The CDR3 is CSAMVMNTEAFF. The CDR3 region has the DNA TGCAGTGCCATGGTAATGAACACTGAAGCTTTCTTT.

At least ten counts were recorded for this clonotype. The chain joins TRBV6-6 to TRBJ2-3, with D hard to call. Germline V gene sequence: CDR1 MNHNY, CDR2 SVGAGI (reference sequence). V was cut by 6 bases and J by 3 bases, with 13 bases left in between. CDR3 length: 14 residues. CDR3 amino acids: CASSIHGGTDTQYF. CDR3 nucleotide sequence: TGTGCCAGCAGCATCCATGGCGGAACAGATACGCAGTATTTT.

This clonotype was seen at least ten times. The chain has TRBV19 and TRBJ2-1, with 7 nucleotides matching TRBD1. Germline values: CDR1 LNHDA, CDR2 SQIVND (reference sequence). This CDR3 comprises 16 residues. The trim removed 6 bases at V and 1 base at J, leaving 9 bases unmatched. CDR3 in amino acids: CASSPTTGWSYNEQFF. CDR3 DNA sequence: TGTGCCAGTAGCCCGACGACAGGGTGGTCCTACAATGAGCAGTTCTTC.

This clonotype was detected ten times or more. The chain links TRBV24-1 to TRBJ1-2, with D possibly matching TRBD1 (6 bases). The V gene's germline CDR1 is KGHDR and CDR2 SFDVKD. Deletions cut 6 bases from V and 3 bases from J, with 7 bases between. This CDR3 has 12 amino acids. The DNA of the CDR3 is TGTGCCACCAGTCCAGGGGACTATGGCTACACCTTC. Its protein is CATSPGDYGYTF.

This chain uses TRBV28 with TRBJ2-3; 9 bases are shared with TRBD2. The V and J ends lost 5 bases and 5 bases, in that order; junction bases with no gene match: 8. CDR1 is MDHEN and CDR2 is SYDVKM in the germline V gene. The CDR3 is 15 amino acids. The CDR3, as DNA: TGTGCCAGCAGTGATCCGGGACTAGCAAAAGATACGCAGTATTTT. This gives the protein CASSDPGLAKDTQYF.

This clonotype was counted ten times or more. The chain combines TRBV9 with TRBJ2-2; D gene unclear. This CDR3 has 14 amino acids. Germline V gene data show CDR1 as SGDLS and CDR2 as YYNGEE. The ends were cut back, 0 bases at V and 6 bases at J, with 9 bases in the middle. DNA for the CDR3: TGTGCCAGCAGCGTAGAACCCGGAGCCGGGGAGCTGTTTTTT. Translated, it gives CASSVEPGAGELFF.